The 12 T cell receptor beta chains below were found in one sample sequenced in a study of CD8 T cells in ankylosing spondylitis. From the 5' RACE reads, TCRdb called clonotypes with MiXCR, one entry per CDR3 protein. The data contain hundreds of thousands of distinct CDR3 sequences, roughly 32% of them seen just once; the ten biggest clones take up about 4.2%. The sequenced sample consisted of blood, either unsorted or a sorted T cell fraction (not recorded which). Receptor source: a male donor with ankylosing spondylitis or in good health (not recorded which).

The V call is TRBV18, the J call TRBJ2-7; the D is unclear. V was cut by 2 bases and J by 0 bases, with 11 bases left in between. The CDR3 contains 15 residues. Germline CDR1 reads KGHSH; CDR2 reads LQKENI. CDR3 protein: CASSPLERSSYEQYF. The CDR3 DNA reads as TGTGCCAGCTCACCATTGGAAAGGAGCTCCTACGAGCAGTACTTC.

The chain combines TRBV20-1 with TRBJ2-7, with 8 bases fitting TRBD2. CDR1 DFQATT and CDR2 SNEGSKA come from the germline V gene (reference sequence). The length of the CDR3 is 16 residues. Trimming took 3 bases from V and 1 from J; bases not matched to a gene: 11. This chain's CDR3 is CSASRTPRGVSYEQYF. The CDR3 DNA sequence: TGCAGTGCTAGTAGAACCCCGCGGGGGGTTTCCTACGAGCAGTACTTC.

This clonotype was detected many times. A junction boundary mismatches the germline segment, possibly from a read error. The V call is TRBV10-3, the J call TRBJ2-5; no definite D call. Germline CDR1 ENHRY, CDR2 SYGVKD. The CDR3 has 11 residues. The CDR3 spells CAISDQETQYF. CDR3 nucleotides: TGTGCCATCAGTGACCAGGAGACCCAGTACTTC.

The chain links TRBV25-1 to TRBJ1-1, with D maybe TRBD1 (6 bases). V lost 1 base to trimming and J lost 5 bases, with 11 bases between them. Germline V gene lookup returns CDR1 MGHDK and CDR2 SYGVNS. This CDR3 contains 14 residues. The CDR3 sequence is CASSEWGGGTEAFF. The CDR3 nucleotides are TGTGCCAGCAGTGAATGGGGGGGCGGAACTGAAGCTTTCTTT.

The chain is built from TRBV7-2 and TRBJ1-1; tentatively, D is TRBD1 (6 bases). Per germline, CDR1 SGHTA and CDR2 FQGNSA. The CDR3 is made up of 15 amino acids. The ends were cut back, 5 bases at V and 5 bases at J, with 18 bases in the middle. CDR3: CASSPGGGQVTEAFF. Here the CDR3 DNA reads TGTGCCAGCAGCCCTGGGGGGGGGCAGGTTACTGAAGCTTTCTTT.

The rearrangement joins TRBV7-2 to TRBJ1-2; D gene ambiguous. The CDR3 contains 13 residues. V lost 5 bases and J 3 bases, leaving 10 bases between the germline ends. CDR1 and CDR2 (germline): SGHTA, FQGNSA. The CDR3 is CASSPVSDYGYTF. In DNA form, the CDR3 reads TGTGCCAGCAGCCCTGTCTCTGACTATGGCTACACCTTC.

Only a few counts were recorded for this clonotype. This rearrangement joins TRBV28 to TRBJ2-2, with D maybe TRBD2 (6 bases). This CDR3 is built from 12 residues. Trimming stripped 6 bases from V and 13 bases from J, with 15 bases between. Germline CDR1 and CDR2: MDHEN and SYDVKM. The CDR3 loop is CASSAGRSALFF. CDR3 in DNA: TGTGCCAGCAGCGCGGGGAGGTCGGCGCTGTTTTTT.

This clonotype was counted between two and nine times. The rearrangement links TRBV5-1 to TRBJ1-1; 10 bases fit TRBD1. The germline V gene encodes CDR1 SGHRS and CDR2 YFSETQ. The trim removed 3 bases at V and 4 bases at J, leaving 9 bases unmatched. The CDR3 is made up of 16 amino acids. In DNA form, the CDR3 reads TGCGCCAGCAGCTCAGGACAGGGGGTTTTGGGCACTGAAGCTTTCTTT. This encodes CASSSGQGVLGTEAFF.

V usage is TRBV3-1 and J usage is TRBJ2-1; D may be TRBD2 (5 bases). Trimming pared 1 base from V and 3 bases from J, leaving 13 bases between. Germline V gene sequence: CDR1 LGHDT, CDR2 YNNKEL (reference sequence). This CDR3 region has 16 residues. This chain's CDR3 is CASSQVASRYYNEQFF. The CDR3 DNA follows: TGTGCCAGCAGCCAAGTGGCTAGCCGATACTACAATGAGCAGTTCTTC.

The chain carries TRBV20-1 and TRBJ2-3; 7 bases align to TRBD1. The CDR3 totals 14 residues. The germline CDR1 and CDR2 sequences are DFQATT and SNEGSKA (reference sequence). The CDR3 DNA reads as TGCAGCCATAACAGACAGGGTGGCACAGATACGCAGTATTTT. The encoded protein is CSHNRQGGTDTQYF.

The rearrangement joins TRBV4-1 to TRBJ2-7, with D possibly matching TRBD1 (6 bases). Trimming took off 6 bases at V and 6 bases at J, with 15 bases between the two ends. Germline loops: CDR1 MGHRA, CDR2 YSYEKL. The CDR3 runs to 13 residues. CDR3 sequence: CASRHSGGGEQYF. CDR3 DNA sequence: TGCGCCAGCAGACATAGTGGGGGCGGCGAGCAGTACTTC.

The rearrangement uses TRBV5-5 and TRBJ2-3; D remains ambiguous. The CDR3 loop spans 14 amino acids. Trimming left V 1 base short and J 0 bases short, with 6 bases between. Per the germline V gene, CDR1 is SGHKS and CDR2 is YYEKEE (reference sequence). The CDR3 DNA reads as TGTGCCAGCAGCTTGAGGAGTAGCACAGATACGCAGTATTTT. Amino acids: CASSLRSSTDTQYF.